This is a list of T cell receptor beta chains from one sample in a study of T-cell reconstitution after alpha-beta-depleted transplantation in children. TCRdb independently ran MiXCR on the PCR reads; one entry per CDR3 protein. The repertoire includes just over 350,000 distinct CDR3 sequences, 13% of them detected once, and over 3.5% sits in the top ten. Sequenced here: PBMCs, sampled from the stem cell graft. These receptors all stem from a human donor who donated a stem cell graft to a child with Fanconi anemia. Both conserved end residues are part of each CDR3. D genes are given only for firm matches.

>.|TRBV5-1
CASSLATGYGNTIYF
>.|TRBV4-3
CASSQDPGFGTIYF
>TRBD1|TRBV7-8
CASSSDREQGQPQHF
>.|TRBV6-2/TRBV6-3
CASNTNLYGYTF
>.|TRBV4-3
CASSFDRPANTGELFF
>.|TRBV4-2
CASSQVGTNLYGYTF
>.|TRBV7-2
CASSLAGLEGIQYF
>.|TRBV10-3
CAITTDWTDPDTQYF
>TRBD1|TRBV20-1
CSARDPPGGTSKAFF
>.|TRBV6-1
CASSPGAGPVATNEKLFF
>.|TRBV20-1
CCARDLAAQEFSEQYF
>.|TRBV11-3
CASSLDGAGDEQFF
>TRBD1|TRBV10-3
CAIKTGNNYGYTF
>.|TRBV7-2
CASSGRAANTGELFF
>.|TRBV12-3/TRBV12-4
CASSFWGLRSSPLHF
>TRBD2|TRBV9
CASSRAGGQETQYF